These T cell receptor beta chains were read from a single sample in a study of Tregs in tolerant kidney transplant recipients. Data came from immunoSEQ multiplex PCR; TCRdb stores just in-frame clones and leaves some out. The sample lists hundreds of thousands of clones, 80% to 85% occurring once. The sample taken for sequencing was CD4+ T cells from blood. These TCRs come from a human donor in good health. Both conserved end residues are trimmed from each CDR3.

ASSPPGWDTEAF	TRBV18	TRBJ1-1
ASSPGLAGGSNEQF	TRBV18	TRBJ2-1
ASSPQKSRAEAS	TRBV18	TRBJ1-1
ASSVWGINGYT	TRBV9	TRBJ1-2
ASSGLAGGTQY	TRBV7-7	TRBJ2-5
ASSEDTGELF	TRBV2	TRBJ2-2
ASSLGGTGELF	TRBV7-9	TRBJ2-2
ASSLVWHEQY	TRBV7-2	TRBJ2-7
ASSRRYETQY	TRBV7-2	TRBJ2-5
ASSPGHLNTEAF	TRBV18	TRBJ1-1
ASSLGTVNQPQH	TRBV7-8	TRBJ1-5
ASSLLAGGPSEQF	TRBV5-1	TRBJ2-1
ASPTPQNGAYEQY	TRBV23-1	TRBJ2-7
ASSFGLAGGPDTQY	TRBV5-1	TRBJ2-3
ASNPGQGRGYT	TRBV6-1	TRBJ1-2
ASSLAAYNEQF	TRBV7-9	TRBJ2-1
ASSPWDRESSYEQY	TRBV4-2	TRBJ2-7
ASSPGGAGEGNTQY	TRBV4-1	TRBJ2-3
AIRGTGTSGRDEQY	TRBV10-3	TRBJ2-7
ASSRQGVNEKLF	TRBV2	TRBJ1-4
ASSLGRTDTQY	TRBV5-1	TRBJ2-3
ASSLRGTDTQY	TRBV27	TRBJ2-3
ATSRDLILVTEAF	TRBV15	TRBJ1-1
ASSEGTRPQH	TRBV2	TRBJ1-5
ASSIRREDDYGYT	TRBV19	TRBJ1-2
ASSFNVRTDTQY	TRBV5-1	TRBJ2-3
ASSPSGTANEKLF	TRBV18	TRBJ1-4
ASSWAGGSNQPQH	TRBV11-2	TRBJ1-5
ASSLVEFDSGAF	TRBV5-6	TRBJ1-1
ASRLQGAGAF	TRBV6-1	TRBJ1-1
ASSLDRSISSSYNSPLH	TRBV14	TRBJ1-6
ATSRARDAVSSYEQY	TRBV15	NA
ATKGDSSLRGNTIY	TRBV6-6	TRBJ1-3
ASRRTETVNTIY	TRBV6-6	TRBJ1-3
ASSLAVLAGGQNTGELF	TRBV7-2	TRBJ2-2
ASSLRGTPVNTEAF	TRBV27	TRBJ1-1
ASSFPGLEIRNEQF	TRBV7-2	TRBJ2-1
ASSQRTSGYLSYNEQF	TRBV4-1	TRBJ2-1